The clone carrying this TCR beta chain has a handful of counts. Its target is not known. Looked up from germline, CDR1 is SQVTM and CDR2 is ANQGSEA. This CDR3 contains 15 residues. This entry is derived from a study of T-cell reconstitution after alpha-beta-depleted transplantation in children. General study findings and limits: Alpha-beta T cells about two months after transplant reportedly derived from several hundred expanded graft clones. T-cell counts and diversity at one year following transplant were attributed mainly to newly produced T cells. Surviving recipient T cells and thymic progenitors produced the high day-60 TCRbeta diversity seen in some patients.

Unique molecular identifiers were used to barcode this TCRbeta library. TCRdb itself ran the PCR reads through MiXCR, one entry per CDR3 protein. The sample shows about 130,000 distinct CDR3 sequences, around a tenth of them seen only once. The chain employs TRBV29-1 and TRBJ2-5, with D perhaps being TRBD1 or TRBD2 (5 bases each). Sample: PBMCs, mostly from graft donor cells, taken 180 days after TCRalphabeta/CD19-depleted stem cell transplant. The sequence was obtained from a girl less than two years old who had a stem cell transplant for combined immunodeficiency, so the T cells may come from the graft donor. CDR3 in amino acids: CSCGYRGEVWETQYF. In DNA, the CDR3 is TGCAGTTGTGGCTACCGGGGCGAGGTGTGGGAGACCCAGTACTTC.